Listed below are T cell receptor beta chains from one sample, sequenced in a study of technical replicates of blood from a handful of donors. This table comes from immunoSEQ multiplex PCR, and its TCRdb copy is limited to in-frame clones, with some not included. This repertoire shows more than 65,000 clones, 95% to 98% found once; its top ten account for about 0.34%. Input material: T cells isolated from PBMCs. The receptors originated from a human donor in good health. The CDR3 runs from the conserved cysteine through the conserved F or W. D genes are given only for firm matches. Size values are once, few and many counts, or a class for expanded clones, and some rows have none.

CASSVGLGGYEQYF,TGTGCCAGCAGCGTAGGTCTAGGGGGCTACGAGCAGTACTTC,.,.,TRBJ2-7,TRBV9
CASRFDTGNGYTF,TGTGCCAGTAGATTTGATACAGGGAACGGCTACACCTTC,.,.,TRBJ1-2,TRBV19
CATSTLGQGARGYTF,TGTGCCACCTCGACGCTAGGACAGGGAGCGCGCGGCTACACCTTC,TRBD1,.,TRBJ1-2,TRBV6-5
CASSEDIWGRGFNYGYTF,TGTGCCAGCAGTGAAGATATTTGGGGAAGGGGGTTTAACTATGGCTACACCTTC,.,.,TRBJ1-2,TRBV6-1
CATSRDSLDRLDQPQHF,TGTGCCACCAGCAGAGATTCCCTCGACAGACTTGATCAGCCCCAGCATTTT,.,.,TRBJ1-5,TRBV15
CASSLDDNYEQYF,TGTGCCAGCAGCTTAGACGACAACTACGAGCAGTACTTC,.,.,TRBJ2-7,TRBV11-3
CASSFTGGYQPQHF,TGTGCCAGCAGTTTTACGGGGGGTTATCAGCCCCAGCATTTT,.,.,TRBJ1-5,TRBV28
CASSQVRGPKETQYF,TGTGCCAGCAGCCAAGTCAGGGGGCCCAAGGAGACCCAGTACTTC,TRBD1,once,TRBJ2-5,TRBV4-2
CASSPPWGLAGLASYEQYF,TGTGCCAGCTCACCACCCTGGGGACTAGCGGGTCTAGCCTCCTACGAGCAGTACTTC,TRBD2,.,TRBJ2-7,TRBV18
CASSLDRSSYEQYF,TGCGCCAGCAGCTTGGACAGAAGCTCCTACGAGCAGTACTTC,.,once,TRBJ2-7,TRBV5-1
CASSSSRGMGNQPQHF,TGTGCCAGCAGCTCGAGCAGAGGGATGGGCAATCAGCCCCAGCATTTT,.,once,TRBJ1-5,TRBV7-6
CASSVGGESYEQYF,TGTGCCAGCAGCGTAGGGGGCGAATCCTACGAGCAGTACTTC,.,.,TRBJ2-7,TRBV9
CASSLAGLAVTGELFF,TGTGCCAGCAGCTTGGCGGGACTAGCGGTTACCGGGGAGCTGTTTTTT,TRBD2,.,TRBJ2-2,TRBV5-6
CASSYSQNTEAFF,TGTGCCAGCAGTTACTCACAGAACACTGAAGCTTTCTTT,.,.,TRBJ1-1,TRBV6-5
CSAFRSGEQFF,TGCAGTGCGTTTCGGAGCGGTGAGCAGTTCTTC,.,.,TRBJ2-1,TRBV20-1
CASTRVVNTEAFF,TGTGCCAGCACCAGGGTAGTGAACACTGAAGCTTTCTTT,.,.,TRBJ1-1,TRBV19
CASSDSGKETQYF,TGTGCCAGCAGTGATTCAGGGAAAGAGACCCAGTACTTC,.,.,TRBJ2-5,TRBV25-1
CASSVAIVGQDTITDTQYF,TGTGCCAGCAGCGTAGCTATAGTGGGACAGGATACTATCACAGATACGCAGTATTTT,TRBD1,.,TRBJ2-3,TRBV9
CASSEAEGTPETQYF,TGTGCCAGCAGTGAAGCCGAGGGTACCCCGGAGACCCAGTACTTC,.,.,TRBJ2-5,TRBV6-1
CASSPPRGIETQYF,TGTGCCAGCTCACCCCCCAGGGGGATAGAGACCCAGTACTTC,TRBD1,.,TRBJ2-5,TRBV18
CATSGGLAGGVTYNEQFF,TGTGCCACCAGCGGGGGACTAGCGGGAGGAGTGACCTACAATGAGCAGTTCTTC,TRBD2,.,TRBJ2-1,TRBV15
CASSQDLGLYEQYF,TGCGCCAGCAGCCAAGATTTGGGGCTCTACGAGCAGTACTTC,.,once,TRBJ2-7,TRBV4-3
CASSLNLGLAGIYNEQFF,TGTGCCAGCAGCTTAAATTTGGGACTAGCGGGAATCTACAATGAGCAGTTCTTC,TRBD2,.,TRBJ2-1,TRBV7-2
CASSPTGDTEAFF,TGTGCCAGCTCACCTACAGGGGACACTGAAGCTTTCTTT,TRBD1,.,TRBJ1-1,TRBV18
CASSLGDRGPNEQFF,TGTGCCAGCAGTTTAGGAGACAGGGGTCCGAATGAGCAGTTCTTC,TRBD1,.,TRBJ2-1,TRBV27
CASSASYEQYF,TGTGCCAGCAGCGCTTCCTACGAGCAGTACTTC,.,.,TRBJ2-7,TRBV9
CASSPNQGMFGEKLFF,TGTGCCAGCAGCCCCAACCAGGGGATGTTTGGTGAAAAACTGTTTTTT,.,.,TRBJ1-4,TRBV7-2
CSVEKSLYTGELFF,TGCAGCGTTGAAAAATCCCTATACACCGGGGAGCTGTTTTTT,.,.,TRBJ2-2,TRBV29-1
CASSLQGAKGRMNTEAFF,TGTGCCAGCAGCCTACAGGGGGCGAAAGGGAGAATGAACACTGAAGCTTTCTTT,TRBD1,.,TRBJ1-1,TRBV11-1
CASSDGRNEKLFF,TGCGCCAGCAGTGACGGGAGGAATGAAAAACTGTTTTTT,.,.,TRBJ1-4,TRBV10-1
CSVVPREGYTF,TGCAGCGTTGTCCCCAGGGAAGGCTACACCTTC,.,once,TRBJ1-2,TRBV29-1
CASSYRDNYEQYF,TGTGCCAGCAGCTACCGGGACAACTACGAGCAGTACTTC,.,.,TRBJ2-7,TRBV7-6
CASSQDLAAGGRADTQYF,TGCGCCAGCAGCCAAGATCTTGCGGCGGGAGGGAGGGCAGATACGCAGTATTTT,TRBD2,.,TRBJ2-3,TRBV4-3
CASSLWQGADEQFF,TGTGCCAGCAGTTTATGGCAGGGGGCAGATGAGCAGTTCTTC,TRBD1,.,TRBJ2-1,TRBV27
CASSGAKGYEQFF,TGTGCCAGCAGTGGGGCCAAAGGGTATGAGCAGTTCTTC,.,.,TRBJ2-1,TRBV7-3
CASSMGTAYGYTF,TGTGCCAGTAGTATGGGGACAGCCTATGGCTACACCTTC,TRBD1,.,TRBJ1-2,TRBV19
CASSRGLSGGTDTQYF,TGTGCCAGCTCACGGGGCCTTAGCGGGGGCACAGATACGCAGTATTTT,TRBD2,.,TRBJ2-3,TRBV18
CASSQGEYSSYEQYF,TGTGCCAGCAGCCAAGGTGAATACAGCTCCTACGAGCAGTACTTC,.,.,TRBJ2-7,TRBV14
CASSLAAGEVGNEQFF,TGCGCCAGCAGCTTGGCCGCGGGAGAAGTGGGTAATGAGCAGTTCTTC,TRBD2,.,TRBJ2-1,TRBV5-1
CASSVFSTFGGYTF,TGTGCCAGCAGTGTCTTCAGTACCTTTGGTGGCTACACCTTC,.,.,TRBJ1-2,TRBV6-1
CASSGREGTTEAFF,TGCGCCAGCAGCGGGAGGGAGGGTACCACTGAAGCTTTCTTT,.,.,TRBJ1-1,TRBV5-1
CASSLGPYNEQFF,TGCGCCAGCAGCTTGGGGCCCTACAATGAGCAGTTCTTC,.,few,TRBJ2-1,TRBV5-1
CAISAPGGGGYTF,TGTGCCATCAGTGCCCCAGGGGGCGGCGGCTACACCTTC,TRBD1,.,TRBJ1-2,TRBV10-3
CASRARDRDDGYTF,TGTGCCAGCAGGGCCCGGGACAGGGACGATGGCTACACCTTC,TRBD1,once,TRBJ1-2,TRBV7-9
CSVEEGQATEAFF,TGCAGCGTTGAAGAGGGACAGGCCACTGAAGCTTTCTTT,TRBD1,.,TRBJ1-1,TRBV29-1
CASSPRGRDQETQYF,TGCGCCAGCAGCCCTAGGGGGAGGGACCAAGAGACCCAGTACTTC,.,.,TRBJ2-5,TRBV5-1
CASSRDRGPDTQYF,TGTGCCAGCAGCCGGGACAGGGGGCCAGATACGCAGTATTTT,TRBD1,.,TRBJ2-3,TRBV4-2
CASSPDRAMNTEAFF,TGTGCCAGCAGTCCCGACAGGGCCATGAACACTGAAGCTTTCTTT,TRBD1,.,TRBJ1-1,TRBV27
CAISEDFGTGRLTQPQHF,TGTGCCATCAGTGAGGATTTCGGGACAGGGAGGCTTACTCAGCCCCAGCATTTT,TRBD1,.,TRBJ1-5,TRBV10-3
CASSLKGDRLSGNTIYF,TGTGCCAGCAGTTTAAAGGGGGACAGGCTCTCTGGAAACACCATATATTTT,TRBD1,.,TRBJ1-3,TRBV27
CASSQDSRGENTGELFF,TGCGCCAGCAGCCAAGATTCGCGCGGAGAGAACACCGGGGAGCTGTTTTTT,.,.,TRBJ2-2,TRBV4-3
CASSSPESNFEAFF,TGTGCCAGCAGCTCCCCGGAGTCCAACTTTGAAGCTTTCTTT,.,.,TRBJ1-1,TRBV7-9
CASSWGDPRTEAFF,TGCGCCAGCAGCTGGGGGGACCCCAGGACTGAAGCTTTCTTT,.,.,TRBJ1-1,TRBV5-1
CASSPILSSEPDTQYF,TGTGCCAGCAGCCCCATTCTGTCTAGCGAGCCAGATACGCAGTATTTT,.,.,TRBJ2-3,TRBV4-2